The 28 T cell receptor beta chains presented below share a single source sample, sequenced in a study of regulatory T cells in long-lasting Graves disease. Described time point: newly diagnosed GD, antithyroid drugs for less than 3 months. After RNA was extracted from PBMCs, the TCR library was made from it. Relying on iRepertoire HTBI primers and Arm-PCR of CDR3 regions, the team built TCR beta libraries. TCRdb analysed the multiplex PCR reads with MiXCR anew, one entry per CDR3 protein. This table has roughly 560,000 distinct CDR3 sequences, approximately 12% appearing once. These data are also associated with another study on T cells in Graves' hyperthyroidism and ophthalmopathy.

Sequences were derived from peripheral blood mononuclear cells (PBMCs), sampled at new diagnosis, from a patient treated with antithyroid drugs. The receptors were gathered from a woman aged 25-40 years with Graves disease.

This clonotype showed up many times. The V gene is TRBV6-1, the J gene TRBJ2-7; the D call may be TRBD1 or TRBD2 (5 bases each). Trimming pared 3 bases from V and 3 bases from J, leaving 15 bases between. The V gene's germline CDR1 is MNHNS and CDR2 SASEGT. The CDR3 has 15 residues. The chain's CDR3 is CASSDDRGRNYEQYF. In DNA form, the CDR3 reads TGTGCCAGCAGTGACGACCGGGGCAGAAACTACGAGCAGTACTTC.

The chain carries TRBV6-2 or TRBV6-3 and TRBJ2-7, with D tentatively TRBD2 (5 bases). V lost 0 bases and J lost 1, with 10 bases in between. Looked up from germline, CDR1 is MNHEY and CDR2 is SVGEGT. CDR3 length: 15 amino acids. Here the CDR3 DNA reads TGTGCCAGCAGTTACTCGACGGACTTTTCCTACGAGCAGTACTTC. Protein sequence: CASSYSTDFSYEQYF.

This clonotype was seen at least ten times. CDR3 sequence reads: CSAIGDAFPGNTIYF. CDR3 coding DNA: TGCAGCGCGATAGGCGACGCTTTCCCCGGAAACACCATATATTTT. V and J are TRBV29-1 and TRBJ1-3; D not resolved. This CDR3 is 15 amino acids long. V lost 7 bases and J 4 bases, leaving 20 bases between the germline ends. Germline loops: CDR1 SQVTM, CDR2 ANQGSEA.

This clonotype has ten or more counts. V is TRBV11-3 and J is TRBJ2-2, with 15 bases fitting TRBD2. The CDR3 consists of 22 residues. J lost 1 base, V lost 5 bases, and 17 bases had no gene match. Germline V lookup: CDR1 SGHNT, CDR2 YENEEA. The CDR3 DNA sequence: TGTGCCAGCAGCCGGACGACAGGGGAGGGACTAGCGGGAGGCGTGAACACCGGGGAGCTGTTTTTT. Residues: CASSRTTGEGLAGGVNTGELFF.

This clonotype appeared many times. The chain is built from TRBV2 and TRBJ2-2, with D possibly matching TRBD2 (6 bases). Germline CDR1 and CDR2: SNHLY and FYNNEI. The CDR3 totals 16 residues. Trimming stripped 4 bases from V and 1 base from J, with 13 bases between. CDR3: CASSGMGLLNTGELFF. Written as DNA, the CDR3 is TGTGCCAGCAGTGGTATGGGACTTTTGAACACCGGGGAGCTGTTTTTT.

This clonotype was seen repeatedly, ten times or more. The V call is TRBV20-1, the J call TRBJ2-7, with D possibly being TRBD2 (6 bases). Deletions cut 3 bases from V and 3 bases from J, with 12 bases between. The CDR3 is made up of 13 amino acids. Germline V gene sequence: CDR1 DFQATT, CDR2 SNEGSKA (reference sequence). The CDR3 spells CSARTLSGYEQYF. The CDR3 DNA is TGCAGTGCTAGGACACTTAGCGGCTACGAGCAGTACTTC.

In its sample, this clonotype was seen many times. The chain couples TRBV30 to TRBJ2-5; D gene uncertain. Between the trimmed V and J ends, which lost 2 bases and 9 bases, there was a span of 10 bases. Germline CDR1 reads GTSNPN; CDR2 reads SVGIG (reference sequence). CDR3 length equals 11 residues. This CDR3 is CAWSKVEAQYF. As DNA, the CDR3 is TGTGCCTGGAGTAAGGTTGAGGCCCAGTACTTC.

This clonotype appeared many times. The chain uses TRBV19 and TRBJ1-5; D perhaps matches TRBD1 (6 bases). This CDR3 region has 15 residues. CDR1 and CDR2 (germline): LNHDA, SQIVND (reference sequence). Trimming took 1 base from V and 1 from J, leaving 8 bases between them. The CDR3 nucleotides read TGTGCCAGTAGTATAGTAGGGGGGAGCAATCAGCCCCAGCATTTT. This encodes CASSIVGGSNQPQHF.

This clonotype was detected many times. The chain combines TRBV13 with TRBJ1-1; D gene unclear. Germline CDR1 reads PRHDT; CDR2 reads FYEKMQ (reference sequence). The V and J ends lost 8 bases and 2 bases respectively, with 18 bases between them. CDR3 length: 15 amino acids. CDR3 amino acids: CASAPVTQHNTEAFF. CDR3 DNA sequence: TGTGCCAGCGCTCCTGTAACGCAGCATAACACTGAAGCTTTCTTT.

This clonotype showed up just a few times. The chain is built from TRBV29-1 and TRBJ1-1; D is uncertain. The CDR3 covers 11 residues. V lost 7 bases to trimming and J lost 1 base, with 7 bases between them. Germline V gene data show CDR1 as SQVTM and CDR2 as ANQGSEA. CDR3 residues: CSAGKNTEAFF. The CDR3 DNA is TGCAGCGCGGGAAAGAACACTGAAGCTTTCTTT.

This clonotype was picked up many times. V is TRBV2 and J is TRBJ2-7; TRBD2 matches at 8 bases. Germline V CDR1 and CDR2: SNHLY, FYNNEI. CDR3 size: 14 residues. Trimming took 6 bases from V and 3 from J; bases not matched to a gene: 7. The CDR3 DNA reads TGTGCCAGCAGAGAACAGCGGGAGAACTACGAGCAGTACTTC. Protein product: CASREQRENYEQYF.

This chain uses TRBV6-1 with TRBJ2-1; D might be TRBD2 (6 bases). Per the germline V gene, CDR1 is MNHNS and CDR2 is SASEGT. The V end lost 4 bases, the J end lost 7 bases, and 17 bases lay between the germline ends. CDR3 size: 15 residues. This CDR3 is CASSATRLVVNEQFF. The CDR3 region has the DNA TGTGCCAGCAGTGCCACCCGACTAGTAGTTAATGAGCAGTTCTTC.

The table lists this clonotype with many counts. The chain has TRBV11-1 and TRBJ2-7, with D perhaps matching TRBD1 (5 bases). The V and J ends lost 2 bases and 3 bases respectively, with 11 bases between them. Germline V gene lookup returns CDR1 SGHAT and CDR2 FQDESV (reference sequence). The CDR3 has 14 residues. The CDR3 DNA is TGTGCCAGCAGCTTACGGCAGACAGACTACGAGCAGTACTTC. Translated, it gives CASSLRQTDYEQYF. Full variable domain (remainder filled in from reference TRBV11-1 and TRBJ2-7): EAEVAQSPRYKITEKSQAVAFWCDPISGHATLYWYRQILGQGPELLVQFQDESVVDDSQLPKDRFSAERLKGVDSTLKIQPAELGDSAMYLCASSLRQTDYEQYFGPGTRLTVT.

This chain uses TRBV3-1 with TRBJ2-1; 7 nucleotides match TRBD1. The V segment lost 3 bases and the J segment 8 bases; nucleotides outside the gene matches: 4. CDR1 and CDR2 from the germline V gene are LGHDT and YNNKEL (reference sequence). CDR3 length equals 13 residues. The CDR3 region is CASSHGQADEQFF. In DNA, the CDR3 is TGTGCCAGCAGCCACGGACAGGCCGATGAGCAGTTCTTC.

This clonotype was seen only a few times. V gene TRBV19 combines with J gene TRBJ2-1, with D perhaps TRBD2 (5 bases). The germline gives CDR1 LNHDA, CDR2 SQIVND (reference sequence). Trimming left V 3 bases short and J 0 bases short, with 12 bases between. The CDR3 covers 16 residues. The CDR3 nucleotides read TGTGCCAGTAGTATTGAGGGTTTGGGCTCCTACAATGAGCAGTTCTTC. It translates to CASSIEGLGSYNEQFF.

This sequence joins TRBV7-9 and TRBJ2-1; 10 bases fit TRBD2. The CDR3 contains 16 residues. Per germline, CDR1 SEHNR and CDR2 FQNEAQ (reference sequence). J lost 3 bases, V lost 2 bases, and 4 bases had no gene match. The CDR3 DNA sequence: TGTGCCAGCAGCTTACCGGGACTAGCGTACTACAATGAGCAGTTCTTC. It yields the protein CASSLPGLAYYNEQFF.

This clonotype was seen ten or more times. A read error may explain this, as a much larger clone is one base away. No conserved phenylalanine or tryptophan ends this CDR3, so it is likely a read error. The rearrangement joins TRBV2 to TRBJ2-7; D not certain. The CDR3 totals 16 residues. Trimming shortened V by 3 bases and J by 5 bases, and 20 bases separated the two germline ends. Per germline, CDR1 SNHLY and CDR2 FYNNEI. CDR3 sequence reads: CASSDPPWVESHEQYL. The CDR3, as DNA: TGTGCCAGCAGTGATCCTCCGTGGGTGGAGTCCCACGAGCAGTACCTC.

This clonotype occurred many times. This chain uses TRBV11-2 with TRBJ2-1; a possible D gene is TRBD2 (6 bases). Germline V lookup: CDR1 SGHAT, CDR2 FQNNGV. The CDR3 extends over 16 amino acids. V dropped 4 bases and J dropped 2 bases, with 15 bases sitting between them. CDR3 in DNA: TGTGCCAGCAGCTCGGAAGGAGGGGTTCCCTACAATGAGCAGTTCTTC. Residues: CASSSEGGVPYNEQFF.

This clonotype was seen more than once but under ten times. J is TRBJ2-1 and V is TRBV10-1, with D uncertain. V dropped 2 bases and J dropped 0 bases, with 8 bases sitting between them. The CDR3 sequence is 15 residues long. Germline lookup yields CDR1 WNHNN and CDR2 SYGVQD (reference sequence). The CDR3 nucleotides read TGCGCCAGCAGTGAGCTCATTAGCTCCTACAATGAGCAGTTCTTC. Protein sequence: CASSELISSYNEQFF.

As to this clonotype: The junction departs from germline at one end; a sequencing error may be responsible. V and J are TRBV3-1 and TRBJ1-1; D remains unclear. Germline CDR1 is LGHDT and CDR2 is YNNKEL (reference sequence). There are 14 residues in the CDR3. Here the CDR3 reads CACSRRTLNTEAFF. The CDR3 DNA reads as TGTGCCTGCAGCCGGAGAACTCTGAACACTGAAGCTTTCTTT. The variable domain in full, completed from reference TRBV3-1 and TRBJ1-1, reads DTAVSQTPKYLVTQMGNDKSIKCEQNLGHDTMYWYKQDSKKFLKIMFSYNNKELIINETVPNRFSPKSPDKAHLNLHINSLELGDSAVYFCACSRRTLNTEAFFGQGTRLTVV.

Only a few counts were recorded for this clonotype. The V and J genes are TRBV7-9 and TRBJ1-1, with a weak D call TRBD1 (6 bases). V was pared by 8 bases and J by 1 base, with 26 bases between. Per germline, CDR1 SEHNR and CDR2 FQNEAQ (reference sequence). The CDR3 sequence is 18 residues long. The CDR3 protein is CASPLGSGAPGENTEAFF. In DNA form, the CDR3 reads TGTGCCAGCCCTCTGGGATCAGGGGCGCCCGGTGAGAACACTGAAGCTTTCTTT.

There are many counts of this clonotype. The J gene is TRBJ2-1, the V gene TRBV7-6; D is undetermined. Germline CDR1 reads SGHVS; CDR2 reads FNYEAQ. Trimming removed 5 bases at V and 0 bases at J, with 17 bases between. The length of the CDR3 is 17 residues. CDR3 residues: CASSPTLRPSSYNEQFF. In DNA form, the CDR3 reads TGTGCCAGCAGCCCGACCCTTCGCCCGAGCTCCTACAATGAGCAGTTCTTC.

This clonotype was counted between two and nine times. This may arise from a read error, as a much more abundant clone is one base away. V gene TRBV2 combines with J gene TRBJ2-2, with D perhaps TRBD2 (6 bases). CDR3 size: 16 residues. Germline loops: CDR1 SNHLY, CDR2 FYNNEI. The V gene lost 6 bases and the J gene lost 2 bases, with 16 bases spanning the gap. The CDR3 bases are TGTGCCAGCAGCAGGACTGGCGGGACTAACACCGGGGAGCTGTTTTTT. Residues: CASSRTGGTNTGELFF.

The chain combines TRBV19 with TRBJ2-5, with D possibly TRBD1 on 6 matching bases. Germline values: CDR1 LNHDA, CDR2 SQIVND (reference sequence). CDR3 length equals 13 residues. Trimming took 4 bases from V and 4 from J, leaving 10 bases between them. CDR3 amino acids: CASSKVGGETQYF. CDR3 coding DNA: TGTGCCAGTAGTAAGGTAGGGGGAGAGACCCAGTACTTC.

Ten or more counts support this clonotype. V and J are TRBV11-2 and TRBJ2-7; TRBD1 agrees at 7 bases. The CDR3 covers 18 residues. The germline gives CDR1 SGHAT, CDR2 FQNNGV. The V gene end was trimmed by 7 bases and the J gene end by 0 bases; junction bases not matched to a gene: 18. CDR3: CASTGFTPLRGSSYEQYF. CDR3 nucleotides: TGTGCCAGCACCGGATTTACCCCCCTCAGGGGGAGCTCCTACGAGCAGTACTTC. The variable domain in full, completed from reference TRBV11-2 and TRBJ2-7, reads EAGVAQSPRYKIIEKRQSVAFWCNPISGHATLYWYQQILGQGPKLLIQFQNNGVVDDSQLPKDRFSAERLKGVDSTLKIQPAKLEDSAVYLCASTGFTPLRGSSYEQYFGPGTRLTVT.

This clonotype was picked up many times. DNA of the CDR3: TGTGCCAGCAGAATTCAGGGTCTAACTGAAGCTTTCTTT. This codes for CASRIQGLTEAFF. The genes are TRBV28 and TRBJ1-1, with a possible D match to TRBD1 (5 bases). CDR1 and CDR2 (germline): MDHEN, SYDVKM. Trimming pared 6 bases from V and 5 bases from J, leaving 13 bases between. CDR3 length: 13 residues.

This clonotype has at least ten counts. The chain combines TRBV13 with TRBJ2-1; D is perhaps TRBD1 (6 bases). With 4 bases removed from V and 2 bases from J, the gap between germline ends came to 15 bases. CDR1 and CDR2 from the germline V gene are PRHDT and FYEKMQ (reference sequence). The CDR3 has 16 residues. CDR3: CASSSNTGMPYNEQFF. In DNA form, the CDR3 reads TGTGCCAGCAGCTCCAACACAGGGATGCCCTACAATGAGCAGTTCTTC.

This clonotype was seen repeatedly, ten times or more. J is TRBJ1-1 and V is TRBV18, with D maybe TRBD1 (6 bases). This CDR3 comprises 14 residues. The ends were cut back, 1 base at V and 2 bases at J, with 8 bases in the middle. Germline CDR1 KGHSH, CDR2 LQKENI. The CDR3 bases are TGTGCCAGCTCACCACAGGACAGAAACACTGAAGCTTTCTTT. Protein: CASSPQDRNTEAFF.